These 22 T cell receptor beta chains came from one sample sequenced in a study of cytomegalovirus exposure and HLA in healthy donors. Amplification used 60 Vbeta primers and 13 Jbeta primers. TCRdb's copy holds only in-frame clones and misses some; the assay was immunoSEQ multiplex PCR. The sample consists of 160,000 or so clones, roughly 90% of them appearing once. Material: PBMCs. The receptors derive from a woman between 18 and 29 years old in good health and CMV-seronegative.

The CDR3 reads CASSVLAGVTDTQYF. In DNA form, the CDR3 reads TGTGCCAGCAGTGTTCTAGCGGGAGTCACAGATACGCAGTATTTT. V and J are TRBV9 and TRBJ2-3, with 10 bases lining up with TRBD2. CDR3 size: 15 residues. Losses at the gene ends were 5 bases for V and 2 bases for J; bases not matched to a gene: 5. Germline CDR1 SGDLS, CDR2 YYNGEE.

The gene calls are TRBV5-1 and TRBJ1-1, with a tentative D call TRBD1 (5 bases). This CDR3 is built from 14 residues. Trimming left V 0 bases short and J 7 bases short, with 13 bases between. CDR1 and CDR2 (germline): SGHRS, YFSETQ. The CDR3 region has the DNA TGCGCCAGCAGCTTGGTGGGCAGGGTGAGTGAAGCTTTCTTT. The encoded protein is CASSLVGRVSEAFF.

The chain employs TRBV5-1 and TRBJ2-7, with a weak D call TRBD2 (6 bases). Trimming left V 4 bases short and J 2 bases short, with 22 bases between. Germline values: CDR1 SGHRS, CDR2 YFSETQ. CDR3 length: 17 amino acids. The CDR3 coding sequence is TGCGCCAGCAGCCCGGGGGTTCGCAGGAACGTTCCCTACGAGCAGTACTTC. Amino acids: CASSPGVRRNVPYEQYF. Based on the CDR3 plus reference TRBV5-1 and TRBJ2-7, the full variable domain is KAGVTQTPRYLIKTRGQQVTLSCSPISGHRSVSWYQQTPGQGLQFLFEYFSETQRNKGNFPGRFSGRQFSNSRSEMNVSTLELGDSALYLCASSPGVRRNVPYEQYFGPGTRLTVT.

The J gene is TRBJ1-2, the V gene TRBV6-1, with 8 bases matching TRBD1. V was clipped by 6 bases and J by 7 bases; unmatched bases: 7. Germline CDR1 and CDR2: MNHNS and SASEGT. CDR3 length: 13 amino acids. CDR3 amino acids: CASRSDRARGYTF. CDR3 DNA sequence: TGTGCCAGCAGGTCGGACAGGGCGCGTGGCTACACCTTC.

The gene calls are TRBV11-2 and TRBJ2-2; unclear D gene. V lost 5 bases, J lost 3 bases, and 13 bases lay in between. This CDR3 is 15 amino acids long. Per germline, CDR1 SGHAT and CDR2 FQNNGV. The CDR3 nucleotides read TGTGCCAGCAGCCCCCCGACACCAGACACCGGGGAGCTGTTTTTT. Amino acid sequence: CASSPPTPDTGELFF.

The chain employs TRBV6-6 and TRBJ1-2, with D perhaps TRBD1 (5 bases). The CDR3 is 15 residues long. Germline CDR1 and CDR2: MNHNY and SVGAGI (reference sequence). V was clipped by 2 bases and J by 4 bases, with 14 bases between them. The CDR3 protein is CASSYEIRGPYGYTF. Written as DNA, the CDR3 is TGTGCCAGCAGTTACGAGATTAGGGGCCCCTATGGCTACACCTTC.

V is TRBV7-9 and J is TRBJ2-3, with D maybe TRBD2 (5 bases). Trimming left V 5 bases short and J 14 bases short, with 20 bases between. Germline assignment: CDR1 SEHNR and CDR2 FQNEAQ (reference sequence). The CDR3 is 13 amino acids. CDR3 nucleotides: TGTGCCAGCAGCCCCAGCGGTCACCCGAGAGGGTATTTT. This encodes CASSPSGHPRGYF.

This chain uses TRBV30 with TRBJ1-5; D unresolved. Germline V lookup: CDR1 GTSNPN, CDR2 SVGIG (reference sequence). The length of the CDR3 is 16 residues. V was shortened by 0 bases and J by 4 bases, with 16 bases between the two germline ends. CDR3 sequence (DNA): TGTGCCTGGAGTGTAGGCTCGGGAAGGCGAAATCAGCCCCAGCATTTT. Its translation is CAWSVGSGRRNQPQHF.

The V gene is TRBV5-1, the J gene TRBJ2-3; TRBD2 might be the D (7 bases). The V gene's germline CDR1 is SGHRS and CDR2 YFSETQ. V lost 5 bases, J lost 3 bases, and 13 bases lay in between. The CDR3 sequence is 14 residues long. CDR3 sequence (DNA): TGCGCCAGCAGGGCGGGGGCCTCAACAGATACGCAGTATTTT. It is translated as CASRAGASTDTQYF.

The CDR3 DNA reads as TGTGCCAGTAGTACCTGGACAGGGGACGAGACCCAGTACTTC. This gives the protein CASSTWTGDETQYF. The rearrangement joins TRBV19 to TRBJ2-5; 9 nucleotides align to TRBD1. This CDR3 is 14 amino acids long. V lost 4 bases, J lost 5 bases, and 5 bases stayed unmatched. Per the germline V gene, CDR1 is LNHDA and CDR2 is SQIVND (reference sequence).

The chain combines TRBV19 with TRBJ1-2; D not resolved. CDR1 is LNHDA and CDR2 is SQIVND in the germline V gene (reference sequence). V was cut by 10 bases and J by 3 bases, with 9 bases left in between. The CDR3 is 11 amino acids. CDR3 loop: CAIRRHYGYTF. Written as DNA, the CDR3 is TGTGCCATCAGGAGGCACTATGGCTACACCTTC.

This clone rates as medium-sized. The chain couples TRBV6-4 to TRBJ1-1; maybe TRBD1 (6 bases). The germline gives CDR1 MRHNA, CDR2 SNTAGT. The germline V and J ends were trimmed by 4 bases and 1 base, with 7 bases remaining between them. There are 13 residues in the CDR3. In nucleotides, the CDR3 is TGTGCCAGCAGTGCCAGGGGGAACACTGAAGCTTTCTTT. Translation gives CASSARGNTEAFF.

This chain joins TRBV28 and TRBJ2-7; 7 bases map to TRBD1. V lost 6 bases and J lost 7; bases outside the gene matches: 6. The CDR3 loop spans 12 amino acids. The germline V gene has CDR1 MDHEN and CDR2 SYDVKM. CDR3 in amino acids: CASRPTGREQYF. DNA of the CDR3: TGTGCCAGCAGACCGACAGGGCGTGAGCAGTACTTC.

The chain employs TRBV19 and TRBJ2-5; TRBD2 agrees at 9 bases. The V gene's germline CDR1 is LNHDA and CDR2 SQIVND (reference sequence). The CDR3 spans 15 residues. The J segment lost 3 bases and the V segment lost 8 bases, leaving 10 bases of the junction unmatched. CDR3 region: CASSTSVAGEETQYF. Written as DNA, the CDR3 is TGTGCCAGTTCCACCTCGGTAGCGGGGGAAGAGACCCAGTACTTC.

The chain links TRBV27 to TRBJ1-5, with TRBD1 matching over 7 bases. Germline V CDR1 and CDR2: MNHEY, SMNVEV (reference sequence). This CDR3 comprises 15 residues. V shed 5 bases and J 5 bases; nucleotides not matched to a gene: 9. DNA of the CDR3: TGTGCCAGCAGTACGCTACGACAGGGATATCAGCCCCAGCATTTT. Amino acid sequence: CASSTLRQGYQPQHF.

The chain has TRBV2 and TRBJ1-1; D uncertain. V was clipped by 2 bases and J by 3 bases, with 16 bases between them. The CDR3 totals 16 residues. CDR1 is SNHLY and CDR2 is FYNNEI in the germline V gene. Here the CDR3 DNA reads TGTGCCAGCAGTGAATTTACGGGTCGCCTTGACACTGAAGCTTTCTTT. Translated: CASSEFTGRLDTEAFF.

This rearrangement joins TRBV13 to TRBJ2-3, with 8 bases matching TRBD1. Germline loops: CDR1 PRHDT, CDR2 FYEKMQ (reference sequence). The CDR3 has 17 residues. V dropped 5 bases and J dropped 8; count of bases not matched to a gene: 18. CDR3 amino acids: CASSVEGWGQVKTTQYF. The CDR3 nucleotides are TGTGCCAGCAGCGTTGAGGGGTGGGGACAGGTTAAAACTACGCAGTATTTT.

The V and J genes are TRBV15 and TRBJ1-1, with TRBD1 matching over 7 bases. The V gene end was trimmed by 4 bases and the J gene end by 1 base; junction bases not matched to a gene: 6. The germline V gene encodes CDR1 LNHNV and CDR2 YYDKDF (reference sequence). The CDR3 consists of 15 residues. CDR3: CATSNPTGANTEAFF. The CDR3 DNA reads TGTGCCACCAGCAATCCTACAGGGGCGAACACTGAAGCTTTCTTT.

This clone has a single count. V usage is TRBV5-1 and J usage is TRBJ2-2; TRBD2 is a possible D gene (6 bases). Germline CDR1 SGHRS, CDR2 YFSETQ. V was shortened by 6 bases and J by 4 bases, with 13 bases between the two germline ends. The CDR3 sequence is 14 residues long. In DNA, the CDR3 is TGCGCCAGCAACGTGGAGGGTACCACCGGGGAGCTGTTTTTT. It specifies CASNVEGTTGELFF. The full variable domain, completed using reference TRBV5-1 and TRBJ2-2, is KAGVTQTPRYLIKTRGQQVTLSCSPISGHRSVSWYQQTPGQGLQFLFEYFSETQRNKGNFPGRFSGRQFSNSRSEMNVSTLELGDSALYLCASNVEGTTGELFFGEGSRLTVL.

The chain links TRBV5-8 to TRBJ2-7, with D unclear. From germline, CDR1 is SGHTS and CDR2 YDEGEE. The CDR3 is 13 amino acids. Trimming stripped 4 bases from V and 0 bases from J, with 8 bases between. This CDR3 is CASSPRSSYEQYF. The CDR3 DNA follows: TGTGCCAGCAGCCCCAGGTCCTCCTACGAGCAGTACTTC.

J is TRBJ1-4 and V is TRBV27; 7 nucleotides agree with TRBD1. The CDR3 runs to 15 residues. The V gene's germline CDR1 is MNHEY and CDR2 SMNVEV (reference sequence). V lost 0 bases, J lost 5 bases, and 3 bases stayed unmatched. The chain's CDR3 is CASSLSGGPNEKLFF. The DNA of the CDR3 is TGTGCCAGCAGTTTATCAGGGGGCCCGAATGAAAAACTGTTTTTT.

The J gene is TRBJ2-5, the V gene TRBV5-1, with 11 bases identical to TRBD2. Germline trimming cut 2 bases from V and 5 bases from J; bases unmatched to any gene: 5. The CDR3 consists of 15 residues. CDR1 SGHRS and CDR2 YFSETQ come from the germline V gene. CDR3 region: CASSFATSGGETQYF. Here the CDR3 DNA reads TGCGCCAGCAGCTTTGCTACTAGCGGGGGTGAGACCCAGTACTTC.